This T cell receptor beta chain was identified during a study of PD-1 blockade in mismatch repair-deficient tumors. About the research overall: Patients had about eleven mismatch repair-deficient cancer types and were previously treated and progressing. The study's findings and limits: Tumor-resident clones, often undetectable pretreatment in blood, expanded then contracted after pembrolizumab.

Some clones are missing from TCRdb's copy, which holds only in-frame ones; the method was immunoSEQ multiplex PCR. In the table there are about 68,000 clones, approximately 80% of which are singletons. Note on this clone: The antigen is not known.

Every patient had mismatch repair deficiency by PCR or immunohistochemistry. A few pembrolizumab responders had their TCRs sequenced. This sample comprised peripheral blood, obtained 2 weeks after starting pembrolizumab. The clonotype was recovered from an adult with mismatch repair-deficient cancer.

The CDR3 region has the DNA TGTGCCATCAGTCCGACCATAGGGGTGGGAGAGTTCAATGAGCAGTTCTTC. It codes for CAISPTIGVGEFNEQFF. This chain joins TRBV10-3 and TRBJ2-1; the D call may be TRBD1 or TRBD2 (5 bases each). V shed 5 bases and J shed 6 bases, with 23 bases lying between them. Germline lookup yields CDR1 ENHRY and CDR2 SYGVKD. The CDR3 is 17 amino acids.